These 3 T cell receptor beta chains were all obtained from the same sample, sequenced in a study of T cell clonotyping in hematopoietic cell transplantation. Time point of the sample: recipient sample about 28 days before transplant, after cytoreduction. The repertoire was sequenced with immunoSEQ multiplex PCR; TCRdb's copy has only in-frame clones and lacks some. In the table there are tens of thousands of clones, 96% of which are singletons. The specimen comprised peripheral blood mononuclear cells, sampled before stem cell transplant. The receptors were sampled from a woman aged 50 to 60 with acute myeloid leukemia. Some clones in this sample may be carry-over from other donors' samples.

The chain combines TRBV5-1 with TRBJ2-1, with TRBD2 matching over 16 bases. Per the germline V gene, CDR1 is SGHRS and CDR2 is YFSETQ. The CDR3 is made up of 19 amino acids. The V segment lost 1 base and the J segment 7 bases; nucleotides outside the gene matches: 11. The CDR3 nucleotides are TGCGCCAGCAGCTTGATGGGACTAGCGGGAGGGTCGGCTACGAATGAGCAGTTCTTC. It encodes CASSLMGLAGGSATNEQFF.

In this sample, this clone turned up once. V usage is TRBV30 and J usage is TRBJ1-1; maybe TRBD1 (6 bases). CDR3 size: 13 residues. Trimming removed 0 bases from V and 5 bases from J, with 10 bases in between. Germline V gene lookup returns CDR1 GTSNPN and CDR2 SVGIG (reference sequence). CDR3 sequence (DNA): TGTGCCTGGAGTGTACAGGGATGGACTGAAGCTTTCTTT. It yields the protein CAWSVQGWTEAFF.

The chain has TRBV7-3 and TRBJ1-4; possible D gene TRBD1, 6 bases. CDR3 length: 15 residues. Looked up from germline, CDR1 is SGHTA and CDR2 is FQGTGA. V lost 5 bases, J lost 0 bases, and 10 bases lay in between. The CDR3 bases are TGTGCCAGCAGCCCAGGGGCATCAACTAATGAAAAACTGTTTTTT. Its protein product is CASSPGASTNEKLFF. Based on the CDR3 plus reference TRBV7-3 and TRBJ1-4, the full variable domain is GAGVSQTPSNKVTEKGKYVELRCDPISGHTALYWYRQSLGQGPEFLIYFQGTGAADDSGLPNDRFFAVRPEGSVSTLKIQRTERGDSAVYLCASSPGASTNEKLFFGSGTQLSVL.